The 27 T cell receptor beta chains presented below share a single source sample, sequenced in a study of CD8 T cells in ankylosing spondylitis. TCRdb redid the calling of the 5' RACE reads with MiXCR, one entry per CDR3 protein. The table has about 240,000 distinct CDR3 sequences, about 10% seen once. Sample: blood, either unsorted or a sorted T cell fraction (not recorded which). Receptors were obtained from a male donor with ankylosing spondylitis or in good health (not recorded which).

This clonotype was detected a few times. The DNA for the CDR3 is TGTGCCAGCAGATGGACAGGGTTGGCAGATACGCAGTATTTT. Translating gives CASRWTGLADTQYF. The V gene is TRBV6-1, the J gene TRBJ2-3; TRBD1 agrees at 8 bases. This CDR3 comprises 14 residues. The V segment lost 6 bases and the J segment 4 bases; nucleotides outside the gene matches: 6. Germline V gene lookup returns CDR1 MNHNS and CDR2 SASEGT.

This clonotype was picked up a small number of times. The chain recombines TRBV27 with TRBJ2-7, with a tentative D call TRBD1 (6 bases). Germline CDR1 MNHEY, CDR2 SMNVEV (reference sequence). This CDR3 is 14 amino acids long. Trimming took 3 bases from V and 1 from J, leaving 10 bases between them. CDR3 residues: CASSFRGFSYEQYF. CDR3 bases: TGTGCCAGCAGTTTCAGGGGATTTTCCTACGAGCAGTACTTC.

The rearrangement uses TRBV20-1 and TRBJ2-7; TRBD1 matches 12 bases. This CDR3 is built from 15 residues. Per the germline V gene, CDR1 is DFQATT and CDR2 is SNEGSKA (reference sequence). V lost 0 bases and J lost 6; bases outside the gene matches: 6. CDR3 sequence: CSARDPGQGASEQYF. DNA of the CDR3: TGCAGTGCTAGAGACCCGGGACAGGGGGCATCCGAGCAGTACTTC.

This clonotype was seen a few times. The gene calls are TRBV28 and TRBJ2-1, with D unclear. This CDR3 has 10 amino acids. Germline CDR1 MDHEN, CDR2 SYDVKM. V was shortened by 8 bases and J by 15 bases, with 14 bases between the two germline ends. CDR3: CASSGPFRFF. In DNA, the CDR3 is TGTGCCAGCTCCGGGCCCTTTAGGTTCTTC.

This clonotype was seen at least ten times. This chain links TRBV5-1 with TRBJ2-7; 11 nucleotides agree with TRBD1. V gave up 5 bases and J gave up 7 bases; unmatched junction bases: 8. In germline, CDR1 is SGHRS, CDR2 YFSETQ. CDR3 length: 14 residues. CDR3 sequence reads: CASSRGQGAGEQYF. DNA of the CDR3: TGCGCCAGCAGTCGAGGACAGGGGGCGGGTGAGCAGTACTTC.

In its sample, this clonotype was seen many times. The V gene is TRBV24-1, the J gene TRBJ2-3; no reliable D call. V shed 3 bases and J shed 3 bases, with 6 bases lying between them. Germline-derived CDR1 and CDR2 are KGHDR and SFDVKD. The CDR3 totals 13 residues. The CDR3 nucleotides read TGTGCCACCAGTGATGCCGGAACAGATACGCAGTATTTT. It codes for CATSDAGTDTQYF.

The J gene is TRBJ2-5, the V gene TRBV29-1, with TRBD1 identical over 8 bases. Germline values: CDR1 SQVTM, CDR2 ANQGSEA. The CDR3 has 12 residues. Unmatched junction bases numbered 6, after V lost 7 bases and J lost 5 bases. CDR3 loop: CSARQGLETQYF. CDR3 sequence (DNA): TGCAGCGCTAGACAGGGGTTGGAGACCCAGTACTTC. Full variable domain (outside the CDR3, taken from reference TRBV29-1 and TRBJ2-5): SAVISQKPSRDICQRGTSLTIQCQVDSQVTMMFWYRQQPGQSLTLIATANQGSEATYESGFVIDKFPISRPNLTFSTLTVSNMSPEDSSIYLCSARQGLETQYFGPGTRLLVL.

This clonotype occurred a few times. This chain uses TRBV7-9 with TRBJ2-3; 7 positions match TRBD2. Germline V gene data show CDR1 as SEHNR and CDR2 as FQNEAQ (reference sequence). Germline trimming cut 5 bases from V and 5 bases from J; bases unmatched to any gene: 10. This CDR3 has 15 amino acids. The CDR3 sequence is CASSPAGGYIDTQYF. The CDR3 nucleotides read TGTGCCAGCAGCCCCGCCGGGGGGTACATAGATACGCAGTATTTT.

This clonotype was seen a handful of times. This chain connects TRBV7-3 to TRBJ2-1; 12 bases match TRBD2. J lost 7 bases, V lost 6 bases, and 4 bases had no gene match. This CDR3 region has 14 residues. Germline-derived CDR1 and CDR2 are SGHTA and FQGTGA. In DNA, the CDR3 is TGTGCCAGCAGTCGACTAGCGGGGGTTAATGAGCAGTTCTTC. Amino acids: CASSRLAGVNEQFF. The full variable domain, rest sourced from reference TRBV7-3 and TRBJ2-1, is GAGVSQTPSNKVTEKGKYVELRCDPISGHTALYWYRQSLGQGPEFLIYFQGTGAADDSGLPNDRFFAVRPEGSVSTLKIQRTERGDSAVYLCASSRLAGVNEQFFGPGTRLTVL.

This chain joins TRBV28 and TRBJ2-1; 12 nucleotides line up with TRBD2. Germline loops: CDR1 MDHEN, CDR2 SYDVKM. The trim removed 1 base at V and 8 bases at J, leaving 3 bases unmatched. There are 15 residues in the CDR3. The CDR3 reads CASSLLASGGDEQFF. The CDR3 DNA sequence: TGTGCCAGCAGTTTATTAGCTAGCGGGGGGGATGAGCAGTTCTTC.

The sample holds many counts of this clonotype. The rearrangement links TRBV5-1 to TRBJ1-5; D unresolved. V was cut by 5 bases and J by 5 bases, with 14 bases left in between. This CDR3 region has 14 residues. Germline lookup yields CDR1 SGHRS and CDR2 YFSETQ. The CDR3 here is CASRPPAFDQPQHF. CDR3 DNA: TGCGCCAGCAGACCCCCCGCATTCGATCAGCCCCAGCATTTT. The variable domain in full, with the rest retrieved from reference TRBV5-1 and TRBJ1-5, is KAGVTQTPRYLIKTRGQQVTLSCSPISGHRSVSWYQQTPGQGLQFLFEYFSETQRNKGNFPGRFSGRQFSNSRSEMNVSTLELGDSALYLCASRPPAFDQPQHFGDGTRLSIL.

The chain has TRBV2 and TRBJ2-3; a weak D match, TRBD1 (5 bases). The germline CDR1 and CDR2 sequences are SNHLY and FYNNEI. V dropped 1 base and J dropped 6 bases, with 14 bases sitting between them. CDR3 length equals 15 residues. CDR3 loop: CASSEGGADWDTQYF. The CDR3 DNA sequence: TGTGCCAGCAGTGAAGGTGGGGCAGACTGGGATACGCAGTATTTT.

There are many counts of this clonotype. The chain is built from TRBV20-1 and TRBJ2-7, with D unresolved. Germline V gene lookup returns CDR1 DFQATT and CDR2 SNEGSKA (reference sequence). The CDR3 totals 12 residues. Trimming took off 3 bases at V and 2 bases at J, with 8 bases between the two ends. CDR3 sequence reads: CSASPDTYEQYF. The CDR3 bases are TGCAGTGCTAGCCCCGACACCTACGAGCAGTACTTC.

The CDR3 region has the DNA TGCGCCAGCAGCCAAGACGCTAGCGGGGGGGCCCGAACAGATACGCAGTATTTT. This translates into CASSQDASGGARTDTQYF. V gene TRBV4-1 combines with J gene TRBJ2-3; 12 bases match TRBD2. The CDR3 runs to 18 residues. CDR1 MGHRA and CDR2 YSYEKL come from the germline V gene. V trimming: 0 bases; J trimming: 3 bases; junction bases outside the gene matches: 7.

This clonotype was seen at least ten times. The chain uses TRBV13 and TRBJ2-1; the match to TRBD1 covers 8 bases. This CDR3 is built from 15 residues. Germline CDR1 PRHDT, CDR2 FYEKMQ (reference sequence). V gave up 1 base and J gave up 7 bases; unmatched junction bases: 6. DNA of the CDR3: TGTGCCAGCAGCTTAGCGCAGGGGGCTGGGAATGAGCAGTTCTTC. Protein: CASSLAQGAGNEQFF.

This clonotype was counted a few times. The rearrangement links TRBV27 to TRBJ2-1; 7 positions match TRBD1. From germline, CDR1 is MNHEY and CDR2 SMNVEV (reference sequence). The CDR3 extends over 15 amino acids. J gave up 12 bases and V 0 bases, and 11 bases lay outside the gene matches. DNA for the CDR3: TGTGCCAGCAGTTTATCTCCTGACAGGGTTGCTGGGCAGTTCTTC. Amino acids: CASSLSPDRVAGQFF.

The V and J genes are TRBV2 and TRBJ1-1; 7 bases align to TRBD1. Germline-derived CDR1 and CDR2 are SNHLY and FYNNEI. The V gene end was trimmed by 5 bases and the J gene end by 1 base; junction bases not matched to a gene: 7. This CDR3 is built from 15 residues. The CDR3 DNA sequence: TGTGCCAGCAGTAACTCAGGGGGTCGGAACACTGAAGCTTTCTTT. Translation gives CASSNSGGRNTEAFF.

The sample holds one count of this clonotype. The chain joins TRBV7-2 to TRBJ2-1, with 11 nucleotides matching TRBD2. CDR1 is SGHTA and CDR2 is FQGNSA in the germline V gene. The CDR3 is 14 residues long. V lost 9 bases, J lost 8 bases, and 9 bases stayed unmatched. CDR3 nucleotide sequence: TGTGCCAGGGGACTTAGCGGGGGGGTTGATGAGCAGTTCTTC. Translation: CARGLSGGVDEQFF.

This clonotype was observed at least ten times. The chain employs TRBV6-5 and TRBJ2-3; D is unresolved. The germline V gene has CDR1 MNHEY and CDR2 SVGAGI. This CDR3 has 14 residues. Trimming took off 0 bases at V and 0 bases at J, with 4 bases between the two ends. The CDR3 region is CASSYSQSTDTQYF. The CDR3 DNA reads TGTGCCAGCAGTTACTCGCAGAGCACAGATACGCAGTATTTT.

This clonotype occurred many times. The chain recombines TRBV5-1 with TRBJ1-1, with TRBD1 as a possible D gene (6 bases). The CDR3 loop spans 14 amino acids. Trimming removed 3 bases at V and 5 bases at J, with 14 bases between. The V gene's germline CDR1 is SGHRS and CDR2 YFSETQ. The CDR3 nucleotides are TGCGCCAGCAGCTCCGTCGGGGGGCCGACTGAAGCTTTCTTT. Its protein product is CASSSVGGPTEAFF.

This clonotype occurred many times. This chain links TRBV20-1 with TRBJ2-5; 7 positions match TRBD2. CDR1 DFQATT and CDR2 SNEGSKA come from the germline V gene (reference sequence). CDR3 length: 15 residues. Trimming at V came to 6 bases and at J to 2 bases, leaving 12 bases not matched to a gene. CDR3 sequence: CSAPSGAAYQETQYF. The CDR3 DNA follows: TGCAGTGCCCCAAGCGGGGCGGCGTATCAAGAGACCCAGTACTTC.

This clonotype has ten or more counts. V gene TRBV6-1 combines with J gene TRBJ2-5; the D gene is possibly TRBD2 (5 bases). CDR3 length: 15 residues. Germline loops: CDR1 MNHNS, CDR2 SASEGT. The V end was cut by 2 bases, the J end by 2 bases, with 12 bases between. The CDR3 loop reads CASSEIGGRQETQYF. For the CDR3, the DNA is TGTGCCAGCAGTGAAATAGGAGGCAGGCAAGAGACCCAGTACTTC.

The chain joins TRBV3-1 to TRBJ2-7; 14 bases match TRBD2. V lost 2 bases, J lost 4 bases, and 7 bases stayed unmatched. The CDR3 sequence is 17 residues long. Germline V gene data show CDR1 as LGHDT and CDR2 as YNNKEL (reference sequence). The CDR3 loop reads CASSQPGLAGVQYEQYF. Written as DNA, the CDR3 is TGTGCCAGCAGCCAACCGGGACTAGCGGGAGTTCAGTACGAGCAGTACTTC.

The table lists this clonotype with a few counts. The chain has TRBV3-1 and TRBJ2-1; 9 bases are shared with TRBD1. This CDR3 spans 13 amino acids. The V gene's germline CDR1 is LGHDT and CDR2 YNNKEL (reference sequence). J lost 15 bases, V lost 4 bases, and 10 bases had no gene match. The CDR3 reads CASSPISGTGSFF. CDR3 coding DNA: TGTGCCAGCAGCCCAATATCCGGGACAGGGTCGTTCTTC.

Ten or more counts support this clonotype. The chain has TRBV20-1 and TRBJ1-2; possibly TRBD1 for D (6 bases). V was cut by 1 base and J by 4 bases, with 13 bases left in between. Germline CDR1 reads DFQATT; CDR2 reads SNEGSKA (reference sequence). This CDR3 comprises 14 residues. CDR3 region: CSARVITGFYGYTF. In DNA, the CDR3 is TGCAGTGCTAGAGTTATCACAGGGTTCTATGGCTACACCTTC.

The V and J genes are TRBV28 and TRBJ2-7, with a weak D call TRBD1 (7 bases). The CDR3 runs 15 residues. From germline, CDR1 is MDHEN and CDR2 SYDVKM. V was shortened by 6 bases and J by 3 bases, with 18 bases between the two germline ends. The CDR3: CASSIPGDSLYEQYF. The DNA of the CDR3 is TGTGCCAGCAGCATTCCGGGGGACAGCCTCTACGAGCAGTACTTC. The full variable domain, its missing parts supplied by reference TRBV28 and TRBJ2-7, is DVKVTQSSRYLVKRTGEKVFLECVQDMDHENMFWYRQDPGLGLRLIYFSYDVKMKEKGDIPEGYSVSREKKERFSLILESASTNQTSMYLCASSIPGDSLYEQYFGPGTRLTVT.

At least ten counts were recorded for this clonotype. The chain joins TRBV12-3 or TRBV12-4 to TRBJ1-1; D is possibly TRBD1 (6 bases). The V end was cut by 4 bases, the J end by 1 base, with 13 bases between. This CDR3 is 15 amino acids long. The DNA of the CDR3 is TGTGCCAGCAGTTATCCGGGACATCCGAACACTGAAGCTTTCTTT. As protein: CASSYPGHPNTEAFF.